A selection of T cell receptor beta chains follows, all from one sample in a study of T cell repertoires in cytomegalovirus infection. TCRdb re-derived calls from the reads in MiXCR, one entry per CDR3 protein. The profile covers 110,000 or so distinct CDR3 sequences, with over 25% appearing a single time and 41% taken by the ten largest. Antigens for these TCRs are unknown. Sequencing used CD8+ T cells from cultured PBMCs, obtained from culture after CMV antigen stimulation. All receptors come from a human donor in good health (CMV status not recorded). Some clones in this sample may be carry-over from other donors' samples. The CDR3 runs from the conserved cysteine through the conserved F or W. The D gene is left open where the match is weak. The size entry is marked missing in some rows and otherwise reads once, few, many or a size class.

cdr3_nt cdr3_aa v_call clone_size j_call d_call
TGTGCCAGCAGTCCACCGACAGGGGCAGAAGCTTTCTTT CASSPPTGAEAFF TRBV9 NA TRBJ1-1 TRBD1
TGTGCCAGCAGCTTAGATCAGCGGGGGAACCGAGAGACCCAGTACTTC CASSLDQRGNRETQYF TRBV7-9 NA TRBJ2-5 TRBD2
TGTGCCAGCAGTGACACGGGACTAGGGCAGACCCAGTACTTC CASSDTGLGQTQYF TRBV7-9 few TRBJ2-5 TRBD2
TGTGCCAGCAGAGGCAGGGGACCCTACGAGCAGTACTTC CASRGRGPYEQYF TRBV2 NA TRBJ2-7 NA
TGCGCCAGCAGCCAAGTAGTGGGGGCCTACAATGAGCAGTTCTTC CASSQVVGAYNEQFF TRBV4-1 few TRBJ2-1 NA
TGCAGTGCCTTAGGGGGAGGGGGACGCACTGAAGCTTTCTTT CSALGGGGRTEAFF TRBV20-1 few TRBJ1-1 NA
TGTGCCAGCATGAGGTTGATACAGGGGGCATCTTACTATGGCTACACCTTC CASMRLIQGASYYGYTF TRBV6-5 NA TRBJ1-2 TRBD1
TGTGCCAGCGTGGGGGCGGGGAGACAAGAGACCCAGTACTTC CASVGAGRQETQYF TRBV11-2 many TRBJ2-5 NA
TGCAGTGCTAGAGATGGGGCCAGATTCTACGAGCAGTACTTC CSARDGARFYEQYF TRBV20-1 NA TRBJ2-7 NA
TGTGCCAGCAGTGGACGGGGGAACACCATATATTTT CASSGRGNTIYF TRBV6-1 many TRBJ1-3 NA
TGTGCCAGCAGCGAACGCACAGATACGCAGTATTTT CASSERTDTQYF TRBV9 NA TRBJ2-3 NA
TGTGCCAGCAGCCCCGGGACAGGGGGGGGAGATACGCAGTATTTT CASSPGTGGGDTQYF TRBV7-3 few TRBJ2-3 TRBD1
TGTGCCAGCAGTTACTCGAAGACAGGGGTTAACACCGGGGAGCTGTTTTTT CASSYSKTGVNTGELFF TRBV6-5 medium-sized TRBJ2-2 TRBD1
TGTGCCAGCAGCTCCGCGTCTAATACGCAGTATTTT CASSSASNTQYF TRBV7-2 many TRBJ2-3 NA
TGTGCCAGCAGTCCTCAGGGGTACGTCACTAGCTCCTACGAGCAGTACTTC CASSPQGYVTSSYEQYF TRBV6-8 NA TRBJ2-7 NA
TGCGCCAGCAGCCAAGGGCTAGCGGGGGGCCACACAGATACGCAGTATTTT CASSQGLAGGHTDTQYF TRBV4-1 NA TRBJ2-3 TRBD2
TGTGCCAGCAGTTTTGTGGTCTCAGATACGCAGTATTTT CASSFVVSDTQYF TRBV27 few TRBJ2-3 NA
TGTGCCAGCAGTCTCGTTAAGACTAGTTCTAGCACAGATACGCAGTATTTT CASSLVKTSSSTDTQYF TRBV28 few TRBJ2-3 NA
TGTGCCAGCAGCCGTATTTCTGTCCAGATTGGTGGCTACACCTTC CASSRISVQIGGYTF TRBV6-2/TRBV6-3 NA TRBJ1-2 NA
TGTGCCAGCAGCTTCTCACCTATGGGGAGCTACGAGCAGTACTTC CASSFSPMGSYEQYF TRBV7-2 NA TRBJ2-7 NA
TGTGCCAGCAGCTTGGGACTAGCGGGGGGAAAAGAGACCCAGTACTTC CASSLGLAGGKETQYF TRBV11-2 NA TRBJ2-5 TRBD2
TGCAGTGCCCAAGGGGATACGCAGTATTTT CSAQGDTQYF TRBV20-1 NA TRBJ2-3 NA
TGTGCCAGCAGCTTGTATGGGGGGCGGGCAGATACGCAGTATTTT CASSLYGGRADTQYF TRBV7-9 NA TRBJ2-3 NA
TGCAGCGTCGAGTCCCCAAAGTACAATGAGCAGTTCTTC CSVESPKYNEQFF TRBV29-1 NA TRBJ2-1 NA
TGCGCCAGCAGCCAAGTTTCGGGACAGTCTACCTATGGCTACACCTTC CASSQVSGQSTYGYTF TRBV4-1 NA TRBJ1-2 TRBD1
TGTGCCAGCAGCTTAGCTAGCGGGGCCGACAATGAGCAGTTCTTC CASSLASGADNEQFF TRBV7-6 many TRBJ2-1 TRBD2
TGTGCCAGCAGTTACTTCGGACACTCCTACGAGCAGTACTTC CASSYFGHSYEQYF TRBV6-2/TRBV6-3 NA TRBJ2-7 NA
TGCGCCAGCAGCTTGGACAGGGTCACTGGTGAGCAGTTCTTC CASSLDRVTGEQFF TRBV5-1 NA TRBJ2-1 NA
TGTGCCAGCAGCTTAGGCAGGGTCACCGGGGAGCTGTTTTTT CASSLGRVTGELFF TRBV7-2 NA TRBJ2-2 NA
TGCGCCAGCAGCCAAGACCCGTGGGGGGCCAATGAGCAGTTCTTC CASSQDPWGANEQFF TRBV4-1 NA TRBJ2-1 NA
TGTGCCAGCACCACGGATGGGTCGAACTCCCGGTGGAGACTGTTTTTT CASTTDGSNSRWRLFF TRBV7-9 NA TRBJ1-4 NA
TGCGCCAGCAGTGAGGGACCCCCCCCGGTTTACGAGCAGTACTTC CASSEGPPPVYEQYF TRBV10-2 NA TRBJ2-7 NA
TGTGCCAGCAGTTTAGCAGGGGCTGGAAACACCATATATTTT CASSLAGAGNTIYF TRBV12-3/TRBV12-4 few TRBJ1-3 NA
TGTGCCAGTCTGCAATCAGGGATTACTGGAAACACCATATATTTT CASLQSGITGNTIYF TRBV6-5 NA TRBJ1-3 NA
TGCGCCAGCAGATTAGGGGGCGAGGGGAACACTGAAGCTTTCTTT CASRLGGEGNTEAFF TRBV4-3 NA TRBJ1-1 TRBD1
TGTGCCAGTAGTACCTTCGTGGGGGTGGATAATTCACCCCTCCACTTT CASSTFVGVDNSPLHF TRBV19 few TRBJ1-6 NA
TGTGCCAGCAGTTTATCAGGGACAGACCGCTCCTACGAGCAGTACTTC CASSLSGTDRSYEQYF TRBV27 NA TRBJ2-7 TRBD1
TGTGCCAGCAGTTACCTTGACCCATTGAGCGAAGCTTTCTTT CASSYLDPLSEAFF TRBV6-5 NA TRBJ1-1 NA
TGTGCCAGCAGCCTCGGCTACACAGATACGCAGTATTTT CASSLGYTDTQYF TRBV11-2 few TRBJ2-3 NA
TGTGCCACCGGGACTAGCACTACCAATGAGCAGTTCTTC CATGTSTTNEQFF TRBV12-3/TRBV12-4 NA TRBJ2-1 TRBD2
TGTGCCAGCAGTTACCTGGAGGGGCAGTACTTC CASSYLEGQYF TRBV6-6 NA TRBJ2-7 NA
TGTGCCAGCAGCTCAGCTGGGGAAATCACTGAAGCTTTCTTT CASSSAGEITEAFF TRBV11-1 few TRBJ1-1 NA
TGTGCCAGCAGTTCCGGGACAAACAATGAGCAGTTCTTC CASSSGTNNEQFF TRBV6-5 NA TRBJ2-1 NA
TGTGACAGCAGCTTGGCGTCGGGTTGGCGGGGAGGTGAGACCCAGTACTTC CDSSLASGWRGGETQYF TRBV5-8 many TRBJ2-5 NA
TGTGCCAGCAGCGGGACTCCGAGCTCCTACAATGAGCAGTTCTTC CASSGTPSSYNEQFF TRBV5-6 once TRBJ2-1 NA
TGTGCCAGCAGCTTAGCGGTAGGAGAAAACACTGAAGCTTTCTTT CASSLAVGENTEAFF TRBV7-2 NA TRBJ1-1 NA
TGTGCCAGCAGTTCAGGGGTCACCGGGGAGCTGTTTTTT CASSSGVTGELFF TRBV12-3/TRBV12-4 many TRBJ2-2 NA
TGTGCCAGCAGCTCCTCCCTAGCGGGGGGAGATACGCAGTATTTT CASSSSLAGGDTQYF TRBV7-6 NA TRBJ2-3 TRBD2
TGTGCCAGCAGCTTATCCCTAGACACCGGGGGTGAAAAACTGTTTTTT CASSLSLDTGGEKLFF TRBV7-2 many TRBJ1-4 NA
TGTGCCAGCAGTTCGACGGGACACGGCTCTGGAAACACCATATATTTT CASSSTGHGSGNTIYF TRBV28 few TRBJ1-3 NA
TGTGCCAGCAGCGATACAAATAACAGGGACACTGAAGCTTTCTTT CASSDTNNRDTEAFF TRBV7-9 NA TRBJ1-1 NA
TGTGCCAGCATAGGACAGGGGGAATACGAGCAGTACTTC CASIGQGEYEQYF TRBV25-1 NA TRBJ2-7 TRBD1